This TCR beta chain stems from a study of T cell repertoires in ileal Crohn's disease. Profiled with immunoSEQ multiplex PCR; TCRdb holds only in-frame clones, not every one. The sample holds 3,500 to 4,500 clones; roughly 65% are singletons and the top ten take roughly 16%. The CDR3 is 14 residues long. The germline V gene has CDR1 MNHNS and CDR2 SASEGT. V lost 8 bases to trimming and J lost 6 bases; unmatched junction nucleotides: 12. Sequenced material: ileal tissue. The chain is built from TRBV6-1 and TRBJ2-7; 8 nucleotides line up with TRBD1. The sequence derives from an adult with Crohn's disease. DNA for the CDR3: TGTGCCAGCGAGGACAGGGCCAGATTCGGCGAGCAGTACTTC. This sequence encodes CASEDRARFGEQYF.